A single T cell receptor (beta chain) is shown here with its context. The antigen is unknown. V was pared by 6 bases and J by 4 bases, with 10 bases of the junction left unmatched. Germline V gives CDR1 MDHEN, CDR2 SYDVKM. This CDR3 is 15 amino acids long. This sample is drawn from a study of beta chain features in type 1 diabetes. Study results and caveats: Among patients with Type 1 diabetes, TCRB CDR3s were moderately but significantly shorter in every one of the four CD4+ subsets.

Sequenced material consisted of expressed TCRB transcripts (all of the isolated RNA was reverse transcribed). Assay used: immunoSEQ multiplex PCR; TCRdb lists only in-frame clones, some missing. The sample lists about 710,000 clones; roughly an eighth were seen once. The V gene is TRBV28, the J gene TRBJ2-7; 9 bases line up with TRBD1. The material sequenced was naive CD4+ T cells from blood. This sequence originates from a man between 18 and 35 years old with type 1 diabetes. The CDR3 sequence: CASSTGGLRNYEQYF. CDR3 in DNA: TGTGCCAGCAGCACAGGGGGCCTTAGGAATTACGAGCAGTACTTC.